This entry lists 27 T cell receptor beta chains sequenced from one sample in a study of OX40 agonist ivuxolimab in advanced cancers. Only in-frame clones appear in the TCRdb table, and some are missing; sequencing was by immunoSEQ multiplex PCR. The data contain about 61,000 clones, roughly 84% of them seen just once; the ten biggest clones take up more than 0.4%. The specimen comprised CD4+ or CD8+ T cells sorted from blood, sampled in a trial of the OX40 agonist ivuxolimab. The receptor source for this set is an adult with an advanced solid tumor such as melanoma, head and neck, liver or kidney cancer.

The J gene is TRBJ2-5, the V gene TRBV5-1; 11 positions agree with TRBD2. The CDR3 is 15 amino acids. Trimming at V came to 4 bases and at J to 5 bases, leaving 7 bases not matched to a gene. The germline gives CDR1 SGHRS, CDR2 YFSETQ. CDR3 sequence (DNA): TGCGCCAGCAGCGGGATGACTAGCGGGAAGGAGACCCAGTACTTC. As protein: CASSGMTSGKETQYF.

V and J are TRBV11-2 and TRBJ2-7; possible D gene TRBD2, 6 bases. CDR1 and CDR2 (germline): SGHAT, FQNNGV. There are 17 residues in the CDR3. Trimming left V 7 bases short and J 2 bases short, with 24 bases between. This CDR3 is CASTPSGPIGGTYEQYF. The CDR3 DNA is TGTGCCAGCACCCCTTCGGGTCCTATTGGCGGGACCTACGAGCAGTACTTC.

This chain links TRBV7-8 with TRBJ1-2, with D perhaps matching TRBD1 (5 bases). The CDR3 loop spans 13 amino acids. The V end was cut by 5 bases, the J end by 3 bases, with 10 bases between. Germline CDR1 is SGHVS and CDR2 is FQNEAQ. The CDR3: CASSPGTDYGYTF. As DNA, the CDR3 is TGTGCCAGCAGCCCCGGGACTGACTATGGCTACACCTTC.

The table lists this clone with a count of one. This chain's CDR3 is CASSEVAATNEKLFF. CDR3 nucleotide sequence: TGTGCCAGCAGTGAAGTGGCAGCAACTAATGAAAAACTGTTTTTT. V gene TRBV2 combines with J gene TRBJ1-4; D is undetermined. Per germline, CDR1 SNHLY and CDR2 FYNNEI. V dropped 1 base and J dropped 0 bases, with 6 bases sitting between them. The CDR3 covers 15 residues.

The gene calls are TRBV5-1 and TRBJ2-6; maybe TRBD1 (6 bases). The CDR3 spans 19 residues. V lost 1 base to trimming and J lost 0 bases, with 17 bases between them. The germline V gene encodes CDR1 SGHRS and CDR2 YFSETQ. This chain's CDR3 is CASSLIQGSYSSGANVLTF. The CDR3 DNA is TGCGCCAGCAGCTTGATCCAGGGGTCCTACAGCTCTGGGGCCAACGTCCTGACTTTC.

The chain combines TRBV4-1 with TRBJ2-6; 9 nucleotides match TRBD1. CDR1 and CDR2 (germline): MGHRA, YSYEKL. Unmatched junction bases numbered 13, after V lost 1 base and J lost 0 bases. CDR3 length equals 21 residues. CDR3 in amino acids: CASSQVWDRVFTNSGANVLTF. Here the CDR3 DNA reads TGCGCCAGCAGCCAAGTCTGGGACAGGGTCTTTACCAACTCTGGGGCCAACGTCCTGACTTTC.

The chain combines TRBV11-2 with TRBJ2-2, with D hard to call. The CDR3 extends over 14 amino acids. V was trimmed by 0 bases and J by 6 bases, leaving 8 bases between them. Germline V gene sequence: CDR1 SGHAT, CDR2 FQNNGV. The CDR3 region has the DNA TGTGCCAGCAGCTTAGATCTGCTGGCCGGGGAGCTGTTTTTT. This sequence encodes CASSLDLLAGELFF.

This chain links TRBV7-6 with TRBJ1-1; D call uncertain. This CDR3 comprises 14 residues. From germline, CDR1 is SGHVS and CDR2 FNYEAQ. Deletions cut 5 bases from V and 1 base from J, with 11 bases between. CDR3 loop: CASSPGRKNTEAFF. The CDR3 DNA is TGTGCCAGCAGCCCCGGACGGAAGAACACTGAAGCTTTCTTT.

V gene TRBV5-1 combines with J gene TRBJ2-7, with TRBD2 identical over 7 bases. The germline V gene encodes CDR1 SGHRS and CDR2 YFSETQ. The CDR3 runs to 14 residues. V was clipped by 4 bases and J by 0 bases; unmatched bases: 4. The CDR3 DNA is TGCGCCAGCAGCATAACTAGCGACTCCTACGAGCAGTACTTC. Residues: CASSITSDSYEQYF.

This clone was seen only once. The junction shows a germline mismatch at one end, possibly a read error. The chain uses TRBV11-2 and TRBJ2-7; 8 nucleotides align to TRBD1. This CDR3 has 15 amino acids. Germline values: CDR1 SGHAT, CDR2 FQNNGV. CDR3 amino acids: CASSLETGATYEQYF. CDR3 bases: TGTGCCAGCAGCCTAGAGACAGGGGCGACCTACGAGCAGTACTTC.

The J gene is TRBJ2-1, the V gene TRBV6-1; no reliable D call. This CDR3 comprises 17 residues. From germline, CDR1 is MNHNS and CDR2 SASEGT. Trimming took 4 bases from V and 8 from J, leaving 24 bases between them. The CDR3 DNA reads as TGTGCCAGCAGTGTGTTTGCCAGCAGCTCCTACTGGGATGAGCAGTTCTTC. This gives the protein CASSVFASSSYWDEQFF.

V usage is TRBV6-1 and J usage is TRBJ2-3; a possible D gene is TRBD2 (6 bases). Germline values: CDR1 MNHNS, CDR2 SASEGT. The V gene lost 3 bases and the J gene lost 0 bases, with 13 bases spanning the gap. The CDR3 has 16 residues. In DNA form, the CDR3 reads TGTGCCAGCAGTGAGGTACTAGCAACTAGCACAGATACGCAGTATTTT. Protein product: CASSEVLATSTDTQYF.

The CDR3 DNA reads TGTGCCAGTAGTATTCGGGGACAGGGCGGCCAGCCCCAGCATTTT. Translation: CASSIRGQGGQPQHF. The chain combines TRBV19 with TRBJ1-5; 9 nucleotides match TRBD1. The CDR3 spans 15 residues. Germline trimming cut 3 bases from V and 7 bases from J; bases unmatched to any gene: 7. Germline loops: CDR1 LNHDA, CDR2 SQIVND (reference sequence).

This chain connects TRBV27 to TRBJ2-7; no reliable D call. Trimming removed 4 bases at V and 4 bases at J, with 11 bases between. The CDR3 totals 13 residues. Germline V lookup: CDR1 MNHEY, CDR2 SMNVEV (reference sequence). CDR3 DNA sequence: TGTGCCAGCAGTTATTCTAGATGGTACGAGCAGTACTTC. This sequence encodes CASSYSRWYEQYF.

V is TRBV11-2 and J is TRBJ2-3; possible D gene TRBD2, 6 bases. The V and J ends lost 1 base and 0 bases respectively, with 14 bases between them. The germline V gene encodes CDR1 SGHAT and CDR2 FQNNGV. The CDR3 loop spans 17 amino acids. CDR3 DNA: TGTGCCAGCAGCTTAGGGGGCGAGGGAGGCAGCACAGATACGCAGTATTTT. Translation gives CASSLGGEGGSTDTQYF.

V is TRBV9 and J is TRBJ2-7; 10 bases align to TRBD2. This CDR3 spans 16 amino acids. V lost 2 bases, J lost 0 bases, and 5 bases stayed unmatched. From germline, CDR1 is SGDLS and CDR2 YYNGEE. The CDR3 protein is CASSVDSGRDSYEQYF. The DNA for the CDR3 is TGTGCCAGCAGCGTTGACAGCGGGAGGGACTCCTACGAGCAGTACTTC.

The V and J genes are TRBV11-2 and TRBJ1-1, with a possible D match to TRBD1 (5 bases). Trimming shortened V by 5 bases and J by 7 bases, and 17 bases separated the two germline ends. CDR3 size: 14 residues. Germline loops: CDR1 SGHAT, CDR2 FQNNGV. The CDR3 sequence is CASSPHPGGGEAFF. The CDR3 DNA reads TGTGCCAGCAGCCCACACCCGGGGGGGGGTGAAGCTTTCTTT.

This CDR3 is CASSPGAGVGGQPQHF. The CDR3 DNA follows: TGTGCCAGCAGCCCGGGGGCAGGGGTTGGGGGCCAGCCCCAGCATTTT. The J gene is TRBJ1-5, the V gene TRBV5-6; a possible D gene is TRBD1 (6 bases). V lost 4 bases, J lost 7 bases, and 21 bases lay in between. Germline CDR1 is SGHDT and CDR2 is YYEEEE. The CDR3 is made up of 16 amino acids.

This clone was detected once. The CDR3 sequence is CASSSPQGNQETQYF. The CDR3 DNA reads TGTGCCAGCAGTTCCCCCCAGGGGAATCAAGAGACCCAGTACTTC. V is TRBV6-6 and J is TRBJ2-5; perhaps TRBD1 as D (6 bases). CDR1 and CDR2 (germline): MNHNY, SVGAGI (reference sequence). The CDR3 contains 15 residues. Trimming cost V 4 bases and J 2 bases, with 14 bases left between them.

V and J are TRBV4-1 and TRBJ2-3; the D is unclear. Trimming removed 2 bases at V and 1 base at J, with 10 bases between. CDR3 length: 15 amino acids. Germline V gives CDR1 MGHRA, CDR2 YSYEKL. CDR3: CASSQRPPGTDTQYF. The CDR3 DNA is TGCGCCAGCAGCCAAAGACCCCCCGGCACAGATACGCAGTATTTT.

This clone was detected a few times. This sequence joins TRBV2 and TRBJ1-5, with D perhaps matching TRBD1 (6 bases). Germline V gene data show CDR1 as SNHLY and CDR2 as FYNNEI. This CDR3 region has 13 residues. V gave up 9 bases and J gave up 0 bases, with 9 bases separating them. CDR3 coding DNA: TGTGCCAGTGGGGGGCGTAGCAATCAGCCCCAGCATTTT. It encodes CASGGRSNQPQHF. The variable domain in full, with the rest retrieved from reference TRBV2 and TRBJ1-5, is EPEVTQTPSHQVTQMGQEVILRCVPISNHLYFYWYRQILGQKVEFLVSFYNNEISEKSEIFDDQFSVERPDGSNFTLKIRSTKLEDSAMYFCASGGRSNQPQHFGDGTRLSIL.

The chain has TRBV2 and TRBJ1-5, with 7 bases lining up with TRBD1. The length of the CDR3 is 15 residues. Trimming removed 1 base from V and 3 bases from J; junction bases left unmatched: 3. CDR1 and CDR2 from the germline V gene are SNHLY and FYNNEI. CDR3 coding DNA: TGTGCCAGCAGTGAAGATGGGACAGACAATCAGCCCCAGCATTTT. It translates to CASSEDGTDNQPQHF.

This chain joins TRBV19 and TRBJ2-7; weak D call: TRBD1 (6 bases). Per the germline V gene, CDR1 is LNHDA and CDR2 is SQIVND (reference sequence). This CDR3 has 13 amino acids. The V end was cut by 4 bases, the J end by 3 bases, with 10 bases between. In nucleotides, the CDR3 is TGTGCCAGTAGTACGGGACACATCTACGAGCAGTACTTC. It specifies CASSTGHIYEQYF.

There are a few counts of this clone. J is TRBJ2-7 and V is TRBV2, with 10 bases lining up with TRBD1. V lost 7 bases to trimming and J lost 7 bases; unmatched junction nucleotides: 7. The germline CDR1 and CDR2 sequences are SNHLY and FYNNEI. The CDR3 length is 13 residues. The DNA for the CDR3 is TGTGCCAGCATCCGTGACAGGGGGCAAGAGCAGTACTTC. Amino acids: CASIRDRGQEQYF. The full variable domain, rest sourced from reference TRBV2 and TRBJ2-7, is EPEVTQTPSHQVTQMGQEVILRCVPISNHLYFYWYRQILGQKVEFLVSFYNNEISEKSEIFDDQFSVERPDGSNFTLKIRSTKLEDSAMYFCASIRDRGQEQYFGPGTRLTVT.

This clone was counted a single time. V gene TRBV7-2 combines with J gene TRBJ2-2, with TRBD1 matching over 8 bases. Germline lookup yields CDR1 SGHTA and CDR2 FQGNSA. CDR3 size: 15 residues. The junction had 12 bases not matched to a gene; V was cut back by 8 bases and J by 7 bases. CDR3 nucleotides: TGTGCCAGCGGACAGTCAGGGGGCCGCGGCGGGGAGCTGTTTTTT. It yields the protein CASGQSGGRGGELFF.

This chain uses TRBV7-9 with TRBJ1-2; D gene uncertain. This CDR3 spans 15 amino acids. V shed 1 base and J shed 0 bases, with 9 bases lying between them. CDR1 is SEHNR, CDR2 FQNEAQ, per germline (reference sequence). The CDR3 protein is CASSLGGVTNYGYTF. CDR3 in DNA: TGTGCCAGCAGCTTAGGCGGGGTGACTAACTATGGCTACACCTTC.

The rearrangement links TRBV5-8 to TRBJ2-2; the match to TRBD2 covers 13 bases. Trimming removed 3 bases from V and 2 bases from J; junction bases left unmatched: 4. The length of the CDR3 is 17 residues. Per the germline V gene, CDR1 is SGHTS and CDR2 is YDEGEE. DNA for the CDR3: TGTGCCAGCAGCTATGGGACTAGCGGGATAAACACCGGGGAGCTGTTTTTT. As protein: CASSYGTSGINTGELFF. The variable domain in full, with the rest retrieved from reference TRBV5-8 and TRBJ2-2, is EAGVTQSPTHLIKTRGQQATLRCSPISGHTSVYWYQQALGLGLQFLLWYDEGEERNRGNFPPRFSGRQFPNYSSELNVNALELEDSALYLCASSYGTSGINTGELFFGEGSRLTVL.